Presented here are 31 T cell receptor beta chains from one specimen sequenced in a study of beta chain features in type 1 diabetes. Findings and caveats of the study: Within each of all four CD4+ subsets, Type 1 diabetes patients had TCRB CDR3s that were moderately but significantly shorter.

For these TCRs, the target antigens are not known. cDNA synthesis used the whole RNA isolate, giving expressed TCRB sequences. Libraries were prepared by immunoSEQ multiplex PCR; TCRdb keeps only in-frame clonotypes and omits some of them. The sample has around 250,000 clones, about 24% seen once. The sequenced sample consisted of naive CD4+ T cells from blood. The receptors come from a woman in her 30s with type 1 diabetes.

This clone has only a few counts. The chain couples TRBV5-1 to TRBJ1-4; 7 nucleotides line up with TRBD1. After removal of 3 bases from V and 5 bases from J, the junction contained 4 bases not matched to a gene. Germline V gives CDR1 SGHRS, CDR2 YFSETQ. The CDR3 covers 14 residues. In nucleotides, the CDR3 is TGCGCCAGCAGCTCGGGACAGTACAATGAAAAACTGTTTTTT. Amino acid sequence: CASSSGQYNEKLFF.

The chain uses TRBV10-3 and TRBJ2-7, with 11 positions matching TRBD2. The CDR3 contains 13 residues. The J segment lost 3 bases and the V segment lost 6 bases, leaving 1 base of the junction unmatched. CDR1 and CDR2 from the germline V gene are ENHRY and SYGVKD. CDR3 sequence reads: CAIRGLADYEQYF. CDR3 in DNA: TGTGCCATCAGGGGACTAGCGGACTACGAGCAGTACTTC.

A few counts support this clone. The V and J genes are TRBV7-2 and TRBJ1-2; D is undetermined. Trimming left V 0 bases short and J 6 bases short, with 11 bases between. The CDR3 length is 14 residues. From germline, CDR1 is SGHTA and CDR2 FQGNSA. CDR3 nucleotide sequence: TGTGCCAGCAGCTTAGCGGAGGGTGGACATGGCTACACCTTC. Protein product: CASSLAEGGHGYTF.

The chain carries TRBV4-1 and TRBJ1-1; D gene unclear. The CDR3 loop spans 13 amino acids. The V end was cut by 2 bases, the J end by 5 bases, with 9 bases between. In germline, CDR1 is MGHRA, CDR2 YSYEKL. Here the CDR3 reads CASSQRGLTEAFF. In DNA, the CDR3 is TGCGCCAGCAGCCAACGCGGGTTGACTGAAGCTTTCTTT.

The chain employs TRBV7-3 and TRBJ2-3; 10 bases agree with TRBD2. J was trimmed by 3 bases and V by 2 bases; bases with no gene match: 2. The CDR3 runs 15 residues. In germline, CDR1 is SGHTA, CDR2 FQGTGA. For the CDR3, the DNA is TGTGCCAGCAGCTTATCTAGCGGGAGTACAGATACGCAGTATTTT. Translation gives CASSLSSGSTDTQYF.

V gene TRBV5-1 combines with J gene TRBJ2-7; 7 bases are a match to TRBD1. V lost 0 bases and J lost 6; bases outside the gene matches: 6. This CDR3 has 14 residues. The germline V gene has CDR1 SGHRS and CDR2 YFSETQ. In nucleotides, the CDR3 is TGCGCCAGCAGCTTGGGAGGGACAGCTTTCGAGCAGTACTTC. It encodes CASSLGGTAFEQYF.

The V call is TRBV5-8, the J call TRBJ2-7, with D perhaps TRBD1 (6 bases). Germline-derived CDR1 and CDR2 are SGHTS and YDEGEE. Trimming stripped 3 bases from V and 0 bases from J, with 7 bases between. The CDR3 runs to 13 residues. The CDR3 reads CASSWDISYEQYF. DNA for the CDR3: TGTGCCAGCAGCTGGGACATCTCCTACGAGCAGTACTTC.

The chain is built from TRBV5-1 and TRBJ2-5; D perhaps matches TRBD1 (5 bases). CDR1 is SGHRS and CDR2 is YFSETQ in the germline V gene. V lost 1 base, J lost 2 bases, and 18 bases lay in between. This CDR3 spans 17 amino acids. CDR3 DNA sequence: TGCGCCAGCAGCTTGTGGGGCTCCAGCGACCCTCAAGAGACCCAGTACTTC. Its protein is CASSLWGSSDPQETQYF.

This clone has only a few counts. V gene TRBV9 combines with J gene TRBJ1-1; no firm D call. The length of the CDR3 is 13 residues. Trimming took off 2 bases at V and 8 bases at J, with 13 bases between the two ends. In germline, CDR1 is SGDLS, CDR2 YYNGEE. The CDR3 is CASSVGQEREAFF. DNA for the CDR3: TGTGCCAGCAGCGTTGGTCAGGAAAGAGAAGCTTTCTTT.

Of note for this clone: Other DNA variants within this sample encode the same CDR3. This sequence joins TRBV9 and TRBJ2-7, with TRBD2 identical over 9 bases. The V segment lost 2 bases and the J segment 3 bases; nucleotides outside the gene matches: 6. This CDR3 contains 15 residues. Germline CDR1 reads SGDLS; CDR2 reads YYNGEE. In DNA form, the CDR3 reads TGTGCCAGCAGCGTTGGCGGGAGGGCGGACTACGAGCAGTACTTC. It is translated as CASSVGGRADYEQYF.

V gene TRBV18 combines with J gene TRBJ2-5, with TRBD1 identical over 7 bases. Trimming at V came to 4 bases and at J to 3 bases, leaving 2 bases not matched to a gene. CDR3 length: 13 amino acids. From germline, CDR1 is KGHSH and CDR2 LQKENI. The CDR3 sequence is CASSLGQKETQYF. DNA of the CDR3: TGTGCCAGCTCACTGGGACAGAAAGAGACCCAGTACTTC.

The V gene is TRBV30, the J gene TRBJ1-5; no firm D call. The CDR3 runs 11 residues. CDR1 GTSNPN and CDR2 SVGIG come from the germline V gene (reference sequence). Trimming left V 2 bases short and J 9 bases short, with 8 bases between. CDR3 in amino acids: CAWSFGGPQHF. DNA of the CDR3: TGTGCCTGGAGTTTCGGAGGGCCCCAGCATTTT.

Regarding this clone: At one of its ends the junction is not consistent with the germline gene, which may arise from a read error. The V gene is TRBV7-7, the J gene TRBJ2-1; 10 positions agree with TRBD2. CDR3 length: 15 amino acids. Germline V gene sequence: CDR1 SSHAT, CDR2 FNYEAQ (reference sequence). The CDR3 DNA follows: TGTGCTAGCAGCCGCGGACTAGCGGTTTACAATGAGCAGTTCTTC. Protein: CASSRGLAVYNEQFF.

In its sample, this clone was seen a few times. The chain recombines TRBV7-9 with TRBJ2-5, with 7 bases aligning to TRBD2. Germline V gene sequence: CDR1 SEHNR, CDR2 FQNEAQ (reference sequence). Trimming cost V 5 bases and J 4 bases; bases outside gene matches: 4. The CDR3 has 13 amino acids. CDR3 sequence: CASSPSSGETQYF. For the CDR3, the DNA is TGTGCCAGCAGCCCTTCTAGCGGAGAGACCCAGTACTTC.

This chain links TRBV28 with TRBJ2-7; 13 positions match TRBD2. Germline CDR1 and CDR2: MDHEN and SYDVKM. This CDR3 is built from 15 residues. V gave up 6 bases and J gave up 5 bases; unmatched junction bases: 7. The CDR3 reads CASSRTSGSIHEQYF. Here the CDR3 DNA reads TGTGCCAGCAGCCGGACTAGCGGGAGCATCCACGAGCAGTACTTC.

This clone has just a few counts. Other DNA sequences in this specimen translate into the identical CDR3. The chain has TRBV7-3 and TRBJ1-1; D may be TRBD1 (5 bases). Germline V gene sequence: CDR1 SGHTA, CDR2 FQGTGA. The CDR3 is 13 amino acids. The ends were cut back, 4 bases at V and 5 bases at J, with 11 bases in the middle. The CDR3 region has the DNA TGTGCCAGCAGCTCTCAGGGAGGAACTGAAGCTTTCTTT. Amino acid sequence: CASSSQGGTEAFF.

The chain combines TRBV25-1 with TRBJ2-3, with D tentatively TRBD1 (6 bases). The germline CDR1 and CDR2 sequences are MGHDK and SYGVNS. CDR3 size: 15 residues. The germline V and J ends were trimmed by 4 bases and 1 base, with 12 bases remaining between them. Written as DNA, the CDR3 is TGTGCCAGCAGTGTGGGGGCCCGCGGCACAGATACGCAGTATTTT. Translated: CASSVGARGTDTQYF.

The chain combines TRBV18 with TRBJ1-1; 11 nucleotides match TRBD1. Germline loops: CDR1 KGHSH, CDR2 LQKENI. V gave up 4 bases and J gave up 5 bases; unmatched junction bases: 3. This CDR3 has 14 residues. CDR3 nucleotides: TGTGCCAGCTCACAGGGACAGGGGGAGACTGAAGCTTTCTTT. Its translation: CASSQGQGETEAFF.

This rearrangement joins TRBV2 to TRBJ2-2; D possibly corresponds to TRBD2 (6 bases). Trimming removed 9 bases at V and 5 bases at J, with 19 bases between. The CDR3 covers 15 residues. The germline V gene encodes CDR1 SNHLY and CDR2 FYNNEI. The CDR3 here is CARQKAGWETGELFF. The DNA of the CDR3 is TGTGCCAGACAGAAAGCGGGTTGGGAGACCGGGGAGCTGTTTTTT. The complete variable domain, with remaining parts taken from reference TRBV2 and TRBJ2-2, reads EPEVTQTPSHQVTQMGQEVILRCVPISNHLYFYWYRQILGQKVEFLVSFYNNEISEKSEIFDDQFSVERPDGSNFTLKIRSTKLEDSAMYFCARQKAGWETGELFFGEGSRLTVL.

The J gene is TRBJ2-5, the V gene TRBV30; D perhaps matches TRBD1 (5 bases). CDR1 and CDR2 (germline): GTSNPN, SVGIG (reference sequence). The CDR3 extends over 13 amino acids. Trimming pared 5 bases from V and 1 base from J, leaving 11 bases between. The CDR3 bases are TGTGCCTGGGCCCGACAGAGCCAAGAGACCCAGTACTTC. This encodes CAWARQSQETQYF. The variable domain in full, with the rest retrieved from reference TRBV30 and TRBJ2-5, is SQTIHQWPATLVQPVGSPLSLECTVEGTSNPNLYWYRQAAGRGLQLLFYSVGIGQISSEVPQNLSASRPQDRQFILSSKKLLLSDSGFYLCAWARQSQETQYFGPGTRLLVL.

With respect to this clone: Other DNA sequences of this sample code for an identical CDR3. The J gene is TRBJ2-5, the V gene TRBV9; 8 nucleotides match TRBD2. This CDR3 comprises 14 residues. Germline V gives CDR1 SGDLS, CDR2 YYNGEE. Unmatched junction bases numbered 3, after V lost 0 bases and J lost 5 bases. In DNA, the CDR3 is TGTGCCAGCAGCGTAGGAGGCGGGGGGGAGACCCAGTACTTC. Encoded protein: CASSVGGGGETQYF. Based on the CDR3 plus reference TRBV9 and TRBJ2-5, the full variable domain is DSGVTQTPKHLITATGQRVTLRCSPRSGDLSVYWYQQSLDQGLQFLIQYYNGEERAKGNILERFSAQQFPDLHSELNLSSLELGDSALYFCASSVGGGGETQYFGPGTRLLVL.

The CDR3 DNA reads as TGTGCCAGCAGCGCGGGGACATCACCGCAGTACTTC. Its translation is CASSAGTSPQYF. The chain joins TRBV9 to TRBJ2-7, with D possibly matching TRBD1 (6 bases). Germline-derived CDR1 and CDR2 are SGDLS and YYNGEE. Trimming cost V 3 bases and J 9 bases, with 13 bases left between them. This CDR3 is 12 amino acids long.

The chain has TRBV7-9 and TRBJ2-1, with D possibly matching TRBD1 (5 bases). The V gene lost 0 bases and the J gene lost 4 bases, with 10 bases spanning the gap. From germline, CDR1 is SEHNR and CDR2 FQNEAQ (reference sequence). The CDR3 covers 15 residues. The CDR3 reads CASSLAGRNYNEQFF. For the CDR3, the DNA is TGTGCCAGCAGCTTAGCGGGGCGGAATTACAATGAGCAGTTCTTC.

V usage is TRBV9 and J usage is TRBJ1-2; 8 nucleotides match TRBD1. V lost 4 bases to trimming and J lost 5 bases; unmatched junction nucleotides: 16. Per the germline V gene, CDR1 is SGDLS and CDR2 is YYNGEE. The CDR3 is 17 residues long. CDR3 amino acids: CASSPFPSGQAQYGYTF. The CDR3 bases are TGTGCCAGCAGCCCCTTCCCTTCGGGACAGGCACAATATGGCTACACCTTC.

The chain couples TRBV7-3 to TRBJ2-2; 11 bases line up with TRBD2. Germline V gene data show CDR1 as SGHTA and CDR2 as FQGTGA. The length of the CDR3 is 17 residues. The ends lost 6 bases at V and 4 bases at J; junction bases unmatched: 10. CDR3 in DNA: TGTGCCAGCAGGCTGACCGGGACTAGCGGTCGCACCGGGGAGCTGTTTTTT. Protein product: CASRLTGTSGRTGELFF.

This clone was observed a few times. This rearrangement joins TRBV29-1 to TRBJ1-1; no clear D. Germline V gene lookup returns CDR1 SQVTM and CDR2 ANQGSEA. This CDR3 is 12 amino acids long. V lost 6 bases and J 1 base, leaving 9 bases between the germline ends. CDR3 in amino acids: CSVQTQNTEAFF. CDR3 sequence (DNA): TGCAGCGTCCAGACACAGAACACTGAAGCTTTCTTT.

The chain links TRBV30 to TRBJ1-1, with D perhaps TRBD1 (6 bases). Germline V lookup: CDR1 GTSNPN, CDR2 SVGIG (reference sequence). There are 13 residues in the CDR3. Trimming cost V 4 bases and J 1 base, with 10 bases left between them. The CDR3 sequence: CAWTRTENTEAFF. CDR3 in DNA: TGTGCCTGGACTAGGACAGAGAACACTGAAGCTTTCTTT.

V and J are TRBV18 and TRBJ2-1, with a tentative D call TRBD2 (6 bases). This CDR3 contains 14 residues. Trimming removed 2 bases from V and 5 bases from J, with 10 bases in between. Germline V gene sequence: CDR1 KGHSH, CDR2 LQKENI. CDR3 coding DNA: TGTGCCAGCTCACCAAATACGGGGGACAATGAGCAGTTCTTC. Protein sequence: CASSPNTGDNEQFF. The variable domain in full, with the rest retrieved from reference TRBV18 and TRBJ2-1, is NAGVMQNPRHLVRRRGQEARLRCSPMKGHSHVYWYRQLPEEGLKFMVYLQKENIIDESGMPKERFSAEFPKEGPSILRIQQVVRGDSAAYFCASSPNTGDNEQFFGPGTRLTVL.

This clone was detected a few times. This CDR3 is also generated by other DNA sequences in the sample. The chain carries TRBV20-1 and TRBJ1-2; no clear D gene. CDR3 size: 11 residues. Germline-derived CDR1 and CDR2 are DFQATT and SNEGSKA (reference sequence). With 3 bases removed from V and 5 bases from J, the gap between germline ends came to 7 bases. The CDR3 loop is CSARTGYGYTF. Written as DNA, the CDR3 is TGCAGTGCTAGGACCGGGTATGGCTACACCTTC.

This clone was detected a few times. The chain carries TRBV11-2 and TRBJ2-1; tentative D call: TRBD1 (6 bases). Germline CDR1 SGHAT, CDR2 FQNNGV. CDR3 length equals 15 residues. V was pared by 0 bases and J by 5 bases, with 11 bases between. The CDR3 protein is CASSLDVGAHNEQFF. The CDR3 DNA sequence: TGTGCCAGCAGCTTAGATGTGGGGGCCCACAATGAGCAGTTCTTC.

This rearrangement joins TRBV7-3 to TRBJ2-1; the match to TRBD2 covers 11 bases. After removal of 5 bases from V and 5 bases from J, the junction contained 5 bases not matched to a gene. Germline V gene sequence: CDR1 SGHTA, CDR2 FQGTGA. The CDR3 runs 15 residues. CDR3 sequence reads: CASSMGTSGNNEQFF. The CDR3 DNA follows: TGTGCCAGCAGCATGGGGACTAGCGGTAACAATGAGCAGTTCTTC. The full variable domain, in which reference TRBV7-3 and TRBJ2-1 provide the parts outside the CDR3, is GAGVSQTPSNKVTEKGKYVELRCDPISGHTALYWYRQSLGQGPEFLIYFQGTGAADDSGLPNDRFFAVRPEGSVSTLKIQRTERGDSAVYLCASSMGTSGNNEQFFGPGTRLTVL.